Given below is one T cell receptor beta chain in context. Its specificity is unknown. Amplification yielded TCR beta CDR3 regions, with RNA transcripts as the source. The HTBI set primed first-round TCR CDR3 RT-PCR. TCRdb re-derived calls from the multiplex PCR reads in MiXCR, one entry per CDR3 protein. The table records 450,000 to 650,000 distinct CDR3 sequences, 13% to 15% of them present only once. This sample was included in a study of T cells in Graves' hyperthyroidism and ophthalmopathy. Findings and caveats of the study: Ophthalmopathy was predicted by the model a median of about 6.5 months ahead of onset.

There are 16 residues in the CDR3. J gave up 1 base and V 6 bases, and 11 bases lay outside the gene matches. Per the germline V gene, CDR1 is MNHEY and CDR2 is SVGEGT. This rearrangement joins TRBV6-2 or TRBV6-3 to TRBJ1-1; 7 bases are a match to TRBD1. Sequencing used blood. The TCR comes from a woman younger than 30 with Graves' ophthalmopathy. The CDR3 nucleotides are TGTGCCAGCAGACGGGGGACAGCCCTTTCGAACACTGAAGCTTTCTTT. This sequence encodes CASRRGTALSNTEAFF.